The clone carrying this TCR beta chain has a handful of counts. Here immunoSEQ multiplex PCR was the method, and the copy in TCRdb shows in-frame clones only, minus some. The data show roughly 120,000 clones, roughly 81% seen once. Trimming at V came to 7 bases and at J to 2 bases, leaving 3 bases not matched to a gene. CDR3 length equals 13 residues. Germline V gene sequence: CDR1 MNHEY, CDR2 SVGAGI. The data stem from a study of blood T cell repertoires in COVID-19. This receptor was taken from a man aged 35 to 55 with acute or convalescent COVID-19. Specimen: peripheral blood. This chain joins TRBV6-5 and TRBJ2-7, with 9 bases that match TRBD1. CDR3 residues: CASKDRGPYEQYF. Written as DNA, the CDR3 is TGTGCCAGCAAGGACAGGGGACCCTACGAGCAGTACTTC.